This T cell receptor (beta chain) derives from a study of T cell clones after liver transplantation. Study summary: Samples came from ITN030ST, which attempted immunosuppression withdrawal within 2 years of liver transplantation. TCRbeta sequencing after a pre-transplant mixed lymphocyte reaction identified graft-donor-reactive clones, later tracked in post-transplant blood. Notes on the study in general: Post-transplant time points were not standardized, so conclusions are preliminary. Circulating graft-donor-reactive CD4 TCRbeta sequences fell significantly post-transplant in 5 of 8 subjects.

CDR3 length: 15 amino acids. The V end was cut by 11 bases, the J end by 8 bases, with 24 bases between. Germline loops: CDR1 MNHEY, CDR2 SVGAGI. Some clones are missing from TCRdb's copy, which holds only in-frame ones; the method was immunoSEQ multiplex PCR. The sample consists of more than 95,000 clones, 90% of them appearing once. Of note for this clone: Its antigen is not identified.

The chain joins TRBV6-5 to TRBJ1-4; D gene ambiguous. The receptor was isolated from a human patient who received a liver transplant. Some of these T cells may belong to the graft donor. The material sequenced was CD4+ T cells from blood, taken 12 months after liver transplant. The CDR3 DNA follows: TGTGCCGGTGCACCCTCGTGGAGCCAAAGGGAAAAACTGTTTTTT. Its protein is CAGAPSWSQREKLFF.